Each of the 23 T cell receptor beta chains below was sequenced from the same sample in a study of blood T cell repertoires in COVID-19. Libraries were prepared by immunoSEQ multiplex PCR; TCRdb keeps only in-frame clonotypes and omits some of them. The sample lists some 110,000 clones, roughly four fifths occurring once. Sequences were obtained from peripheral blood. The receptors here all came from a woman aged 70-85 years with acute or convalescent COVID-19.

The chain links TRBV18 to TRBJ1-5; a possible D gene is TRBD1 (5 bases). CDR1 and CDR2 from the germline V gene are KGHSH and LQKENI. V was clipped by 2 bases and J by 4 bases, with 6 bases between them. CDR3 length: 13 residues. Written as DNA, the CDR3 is TGTGCCAGCTCACCAGGGGGGAATCAGCCCCAGCATTTT. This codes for CASSPGGNQPQHF.

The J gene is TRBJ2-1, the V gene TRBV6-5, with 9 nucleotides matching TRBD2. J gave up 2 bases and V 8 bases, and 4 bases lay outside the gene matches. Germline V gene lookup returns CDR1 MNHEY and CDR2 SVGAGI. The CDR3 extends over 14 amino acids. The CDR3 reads CASSLAGTYNEQFF. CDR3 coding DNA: TGTGCCAGCTCCCTAGCGGGGACCTACAATGAGCAGTTCTTC.

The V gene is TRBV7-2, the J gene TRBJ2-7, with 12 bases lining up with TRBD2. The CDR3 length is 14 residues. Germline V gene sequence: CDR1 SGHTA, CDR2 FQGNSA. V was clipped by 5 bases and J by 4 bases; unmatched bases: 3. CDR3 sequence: CASSTTSGRYEQYF. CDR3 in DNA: TGTGCCAGCAGCACGACTAGCGGGAGATACGAGCAGTACTTC. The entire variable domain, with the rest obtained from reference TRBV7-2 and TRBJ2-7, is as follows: GAGVSQSPSNKVTEKGKDVELRCDPISGHTALYWYRQSLGQGLEFLIYFQGNSAPDKSGLPSDRFSAERTGGSVSTLTIQRTQQEDSAVYLCASSTTSGRYEQYFGPGTRLTVT.

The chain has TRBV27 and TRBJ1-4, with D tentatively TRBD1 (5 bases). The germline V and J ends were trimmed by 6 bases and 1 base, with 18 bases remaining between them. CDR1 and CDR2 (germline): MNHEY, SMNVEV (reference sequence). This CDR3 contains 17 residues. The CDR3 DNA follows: TGTGCCAGCAGCTCATCGCAGGGTATACGAACTAATGAAAAACTGTTTTTT. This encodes CASSSSQGIRTNEKLFF.

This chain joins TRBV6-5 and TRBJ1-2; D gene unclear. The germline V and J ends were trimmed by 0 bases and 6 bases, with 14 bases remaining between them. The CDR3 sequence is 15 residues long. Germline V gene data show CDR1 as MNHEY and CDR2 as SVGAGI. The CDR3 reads CASSYSLTLFHGYTF. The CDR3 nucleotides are TGTGCCAGCAGTTACTCGCTGACACTTTTTCATGGCTACACCTTC.

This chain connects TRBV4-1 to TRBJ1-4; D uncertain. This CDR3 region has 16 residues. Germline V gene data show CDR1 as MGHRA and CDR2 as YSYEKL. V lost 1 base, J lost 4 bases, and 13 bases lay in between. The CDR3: CASSQGLGGFNEKLFF. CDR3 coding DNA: TGCGCCAGCAGCCAAGGCTTAGGCGGATTTAATGAAAAACTGTTTTTT.

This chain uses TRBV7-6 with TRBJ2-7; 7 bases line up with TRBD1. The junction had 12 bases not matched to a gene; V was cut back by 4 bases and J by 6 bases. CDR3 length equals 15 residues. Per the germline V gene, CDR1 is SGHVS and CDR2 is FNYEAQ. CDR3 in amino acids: CASSYRDRDNSEQYF. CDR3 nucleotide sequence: TGTGCCAGCAGCTATCGAGACAGGGACAACTCCGAGCAGTACTTC.

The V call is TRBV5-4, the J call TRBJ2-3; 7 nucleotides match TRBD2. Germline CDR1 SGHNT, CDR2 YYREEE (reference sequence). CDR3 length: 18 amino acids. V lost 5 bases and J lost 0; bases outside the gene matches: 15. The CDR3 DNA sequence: TGTGCCAGCAGTCCGACGGGCGGGGGTGCTTCTAGCACAGATACGCAGTATTTT. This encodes CASSPTGGGASSTDTQYF.

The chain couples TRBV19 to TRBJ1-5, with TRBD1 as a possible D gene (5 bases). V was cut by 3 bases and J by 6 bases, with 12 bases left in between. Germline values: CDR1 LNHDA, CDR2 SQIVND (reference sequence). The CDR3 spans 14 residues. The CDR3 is CASSISGGGQPQHF. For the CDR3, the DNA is TGTGCCAGTAGTATTTCAGGCGGGGGTCAGCCCCAGCATTTT.

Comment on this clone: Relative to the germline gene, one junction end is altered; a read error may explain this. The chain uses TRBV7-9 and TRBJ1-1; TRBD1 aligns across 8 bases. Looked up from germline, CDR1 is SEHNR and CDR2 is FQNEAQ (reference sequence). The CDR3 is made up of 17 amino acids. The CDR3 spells CASSLGPFRGPNSEAFF. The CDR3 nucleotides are TGTGCCAGCAGCTTAGGCCCTTTCAGGGGGCCGAACAGTGAAGCTTTCTTT.

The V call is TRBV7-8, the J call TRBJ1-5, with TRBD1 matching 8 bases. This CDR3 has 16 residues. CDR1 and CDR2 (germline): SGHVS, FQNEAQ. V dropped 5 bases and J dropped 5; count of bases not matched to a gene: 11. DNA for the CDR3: TGTGCCAGCAGCCTAGGCCGTACAGGGGGATATCAGCCCCAGCATTTT. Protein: CASSLGRTGGYQPQHF. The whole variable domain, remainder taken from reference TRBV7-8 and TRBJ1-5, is GAGVSQSPRYKVAKRGQDVALRCDPISGHVSLFWYQQALGQGPEFLTYFQNEAQLDKSGLPSDRFFAERPEGSVSTLKIQRTQQEDSAVYLCASSLGRTGGYQPQHFGDGTRLSIL.

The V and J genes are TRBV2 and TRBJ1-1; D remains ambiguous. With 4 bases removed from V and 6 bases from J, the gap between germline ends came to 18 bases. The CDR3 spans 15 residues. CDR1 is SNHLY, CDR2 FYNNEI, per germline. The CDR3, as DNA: TGTGCCAGCAGTGGAGACATCACCTCATATGCTGAAGCTTTCTTT. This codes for CASSGDITSYAEAFF. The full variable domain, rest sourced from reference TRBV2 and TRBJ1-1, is EPEVTQTPSHQVTQMGQEVILRCVPISNHLYFYWYRQILGQKVEFLVSFYNNEISEKSEIFDDQFSVERPDGSNFTLKIRSTKLEDSAMYFCASSGDITSYAEAFFGQGTRLTVV.

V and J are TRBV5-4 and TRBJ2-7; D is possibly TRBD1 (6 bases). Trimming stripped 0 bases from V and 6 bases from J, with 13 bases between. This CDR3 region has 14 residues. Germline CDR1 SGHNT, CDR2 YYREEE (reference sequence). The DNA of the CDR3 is TGTGCCAGCAGCTTGGGGATCACAGGGCTCGAGCAGTACTTC. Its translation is CASSLGITGLEQYF.

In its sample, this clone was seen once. The CDR3, as DNA: TGTGCCAGCAGCTTAGGTTCTCCTTCCAGCTCTGGAAACACCATATATTTT. Protein product: CASSLGSPSSSGNTIYF. The V call is TRBV7-9, the J call TRBJ1-3; no clear D gene. Germline V lookup: CDR1 SEHNR, CDR2 FQNEAQ (reference sequence). V was pared by 1 base and J by 0 bases, with 13 bases between. The CDR3 extends over 17 amino acids.

The DNA for the CDR3 is TGTGCCACCCTTAATACTATTTATGGCTACACCTTC. Amino acid sequence: CATLNTIYGYTF. This rearrangement joins TRBV10-3 to TRBJ1-2; the D is unclear. The CDR3 covers 12 residues. Between the trimmed V and J ends, which lost 10 bases and 5 bases, there was a span of 14 bases. CDR1 ENHRY and CDR2 SYGVKD come from the germline V gene.

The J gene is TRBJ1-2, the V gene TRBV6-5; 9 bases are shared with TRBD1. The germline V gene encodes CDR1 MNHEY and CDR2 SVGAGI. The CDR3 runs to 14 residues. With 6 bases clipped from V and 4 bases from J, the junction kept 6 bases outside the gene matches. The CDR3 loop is CASSRDRESYGYTF. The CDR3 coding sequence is TGTGCCAGCAGCCGGGACAGGGAAAGCTATGGCTACACCTTC.

CDR3 nucleotides: TGCAGCGTTGAACTAGGGCCCGGTCTGGGGGCCAGCCCCTCGACCGGGGAGCTGTTTTTT. This gives the protein CSVELGPGLGASPSTGELFF. The chain joins TRBV29-1 to TRBJ2-2, with TRBD1 as a possible D gene (6 bases). Looked up from germline, CDR1 is SQVTM and CDR2 is ANQGSEA. This CDR3 is 20 amino acids long. Trimming shortened V by 2 bases and J by 5 bases, and 30 bases separated the two germline ends.

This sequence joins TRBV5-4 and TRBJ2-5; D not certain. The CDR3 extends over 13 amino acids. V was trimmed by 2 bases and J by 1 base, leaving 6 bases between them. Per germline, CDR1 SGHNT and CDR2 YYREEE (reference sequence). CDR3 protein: CASSLEAQETQYF. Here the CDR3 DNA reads TGTGCCAGCAGCTTAGAAGCCCAAGAGACCCAGTACTTC.

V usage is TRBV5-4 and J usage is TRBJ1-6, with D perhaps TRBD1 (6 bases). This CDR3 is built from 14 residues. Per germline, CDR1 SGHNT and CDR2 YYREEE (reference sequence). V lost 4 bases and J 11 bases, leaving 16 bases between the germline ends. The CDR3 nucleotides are TGTGCCAGCAGCAGGGGGGGTGGGGGCGCACCCCTCCACTTT. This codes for CASSRGGGGAPLHF. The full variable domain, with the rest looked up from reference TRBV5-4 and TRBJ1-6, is ETGVTQSPTHLIKTRGQQVTLRCSSQSGHNTVSWYQQALGQGPQFIFQYYREEENGRGNFPPRFSGLQFPNYSSELNVNALELDDSALYLCASSRGGGGAPLHFGNGTRLTVT.

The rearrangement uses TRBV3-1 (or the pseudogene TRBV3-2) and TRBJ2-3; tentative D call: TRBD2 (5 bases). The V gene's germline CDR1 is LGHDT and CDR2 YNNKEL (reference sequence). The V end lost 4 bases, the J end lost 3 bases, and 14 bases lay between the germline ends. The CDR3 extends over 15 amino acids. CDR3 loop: CASSRIGGLTDTQYF. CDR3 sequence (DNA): TGTGCCAGCAGCCGAATTGGAGGTTTAACAGATACGCAGTATTTT.

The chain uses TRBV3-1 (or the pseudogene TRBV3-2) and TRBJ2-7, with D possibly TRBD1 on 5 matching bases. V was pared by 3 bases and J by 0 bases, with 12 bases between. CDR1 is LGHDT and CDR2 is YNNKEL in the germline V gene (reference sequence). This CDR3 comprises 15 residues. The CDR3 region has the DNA TGTGCCAGCAGCCAGGCGAGTGGGGCCTCCTACGAGCAGTACTTC. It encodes CASSQASGASYEQYF.

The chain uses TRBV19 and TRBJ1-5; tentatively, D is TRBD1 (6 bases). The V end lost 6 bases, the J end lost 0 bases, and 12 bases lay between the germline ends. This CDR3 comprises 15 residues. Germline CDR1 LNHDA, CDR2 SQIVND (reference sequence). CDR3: CASRDSHYSNQPQHF. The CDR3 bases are TGTGCCAGTAGGGACAGTCATTATAGCAATCAGCCCCAGCATTTT.

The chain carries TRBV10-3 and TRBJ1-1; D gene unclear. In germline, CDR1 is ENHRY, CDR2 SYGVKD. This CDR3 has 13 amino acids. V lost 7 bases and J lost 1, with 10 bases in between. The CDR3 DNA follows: TGTGCCATCAAGTTTGAGGGGAACACTGAAGCTTTCTTT. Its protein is CAIKFEGNTEAFF.